The clone carrying this TCR beta chain was found a few times. Its antigen remains unknown. This sample stems from a study of response to subunit inactivated influenza vaccine. Study-level results: The authors suggested that every seasonal influenza vaccination recruits few new T cells.

TCRdb recomputed calls from the RT-PCR reads with MiXCR, one row per CDR3 protein. Of a few hundred thousand distinct CDR3 sequences in the sample, roughly 7.6% were seen once. V was pared by 2 bases and J by 0 bases, with 7 bases between. The CDR3 loop spans 15 amino acids. CDR1 SGHTA and CDR2 FQGTGA come from the germline V gene. This sample comprised PBMCs from blood, obtained around 25 months after vaccination. This TCR was recovered from a man aged 45 to 70 who received an inactivated influenza vaccine. The chain has TRBV7-3 and TRBJ2-2; D is uncertain. The CDR3 DNA sequence: TGTGCCAGCAGCTTATGGGCAGCGAACACCGGGGAGCTGTTTTTT. Translated, it gives CASSLWAANTGELFF.